Listed below are T cell receptor beta chains from one sample, sequenced in a study of T cell responses to AZD1222 COVID-19 vaccine. Clones were sequenced by immunoSEQ multiplex PCR, and TCRdb holds only the in-frame ones, with some missing. The table records about 70,000 clones, about four fifths of them present only once. The sample was peripheral blood, taken on day 0 of AZD1222 vaccination. The receptors were sampled from an adult in good health. The conserved cysteine and the conserved F or W are not part of the CDR3 here.

v_call	cdr3_length	j_call	cdr3_aa
TRBV3-1/TRBV3-2	12	TRBJ1-2	ASSQHRGDYGYT
TRBV6-5	13	TRBJ1-2	ASSYSYKTNYGYT
TRBV7-2	13	TRBJ2-7	ASSSLGTSDSEQY
TRBV28	16	TRBJ2-6	ASSSPRDYPSGANVLT
TRBV5-4	13	TRBJ2-1	ASSHRDRAYNEQF
TRBV4-1	11	TRBJ1-5	ASRRGQDQPQH
TRBV30	12	TRBJ1-1	AWTGLTMNTEAF
TRBV30	14	TRBJ1-3	AWSVQRRYSGNTIY
TRBV2	12	TRBJ2-7	ASSDLVSAGEQY
TRBV7-3	17	TRBJ2-2	ASSLSLGAGESNTGELF
TRBV10-3	11	TRBJ1-2	ANQGTGQGGYT
TRBV18	12	TRBJ2-3	ASSPTITGDTQY
TRBV7-2	12	TRBJ1-1	ASSGHTAAPEAF
TRBV5-6	12	TRBJ2-7	ASSLGGAPYEQY
TRBV11-3	14	TRBJ2-1	ASSSTTGTAYNEQF
TRBV10-3	14	TRBJ1-2	AISEFGQGSEEGYT
TRBV18	13	TRBJ1-4	ASSPPGQGGEKLF
TRBV28	9	TRBJ2-1	ASSFRAEQF
TRBV6-5	12	TRBJ1-1	ASSYPHRDREAF
TRBV23-1	14	TRBJ1-2	ASSQLRGIMGYGYT
TRBV28	12	TRBJ2-7	ASAGLFSSYEQY
TRBV7-2	15	TRBJ2-3	ASSLEAVAGGRNTQY
TRBV30	11	TRBJ1-4	AWRGTANEKLF
TRBV5-4	9	TRBJ1-2	ASSAQGSYT
TRBV19	14	TRBJ1-2	ASSVSTGQGSYGYT
TRBV21-1	16	TRBJ1-1	ASSKAGGDREARPEAF
TRBV6-4	14	TRBJ1-2	ASSLTGQGPVYGYT
TRBV5-1	14	TRBJ2-2	ASSLLQGAQTGELF
TRBV19	14	TRBJ2-7	ASSNLVPGSFAEQY
TRBV9	13	TRBJ2-5	ASSVEGSSLRTQY
TRBV7-9	13	TRBJ2-3	ASSLDLMHTDTQY
TRBV7-2	15	TRBJ2-1	ASSPYQLAGGYNEQF
TRBV19	11	TRBJ2-5	ASSMASKETQY
TRBV2	11	TRBJ1-1	ASEPLMNTEAF
TRBV11-2	10	TRBJ1-5	ASSLNNQPQH
TRBV27	11	TRBJ2-2	ASRKQGTGELF
TRBV4-2	14	TRBJ2-1	ASSQVGGRLGNEQF
TRBV11-2	13	TRBJ2-3	ASSLAGGQGDTQY
TRBV30	12	TRBJ1-2	AWRPRGSLYGYT
TRBV3-1/TRBV3-2	15	TRBJ2-1	ASSQPPGPTTYNEQF